This T cell receptor beta chain appears in the sequencing data of a study of response to subunit inactivated influenza vaccine. Study conclusions and caveats: The authors proposed limited new T cell recruitment per seasonal influenza vaccination.

Via MiXCR, TCRdb re-called the RT-PCR reads, giving one row per CDR3 protein. The sample records roughly 650,000 distinct CDR3 sequences, about 15% being singletons. Details on this clonotype: Its antigen is not known.

The CDR3 has 15 residues. J was trimmed by 6 bases and V by 4 bases; bases with no gene match: 7. In germline, CDR1 is LGHNA, CDR2 YSLEER. This specimen consisted of PBMCs from blood, obtained approximately 15 days before vaccination. The receptor was isolated from a man aged 45-65 years who received an inactivated influenza vaccine. The chain uses TRBV4-3 and TRBJ2-1, with 9 bases fitting TRBD1. This CDR3 reads CASSPDRGGSNEQFF. DNA of the CDR3: TGCGCCAGCAGCCCGGACAGGGGAGGGAGCAATGAGCAGTTCTTC.